This T cell receptor beta chain was sequenced in a study of shared clonotypes between healthy human individuals. Overall study findings and caveats: Naive CD4 clonotype sharing across four donors was about 5%. The sampled material consisted only of blood, and tissue repertoires are likely to differ. Memory subsets generally showed smaller estimated richness than naive subsets did.

Points on this clone: The antigen is undetermined.

The naive CD8 subset, CD45RO-negative cells positively selected for CCR7, excluded terminally differentiated effector memory CD45RA+ cells. V was pared by 4 bases and J by 0 bases, with 8 bases between. The CDR3 is 14 residues long. Looked up from germline, CDR1 is SGHTS and CDR2 is YDEGEE. Assay: immunoSEQ multiplex PCR; the TCRdb copy retains only in-frame clones and omits some. The data show millions of clones, roughly 94% seen once. The receptor's source is a man younger than 35 in good health. The J gene is TRBJ2-1, the V gene TRBV5-8, with D hard to call. Source material: naive CD8+ T cells sorted from blood. This CDR3 reads CASSPRPSYNEQFF. DNA of the CDR3: TGTGCCAGCAGCCCTCGTCCCTCCTACAATGAGCAGTTCTTC.